Below, 16 T cell receptor beta chains from the same sample are listed, as sequenced in a study of tumor-infiltrating lymphocytes in primary liver carcinoma. TCR beta cDNA was made from around 460 ng total RNA with a constant-region primer. Three nested multiplex PCR rounds, a slightly modified ARM-PCR, produced the libraries for TCR beta. Each of the first two PCR rounds ran approximately 11 cycles with TRBV1-TRBV30 forward and C-beta reverse primers. TCRdb reprocessed the multiplex PCR reads with MiXCR, giving one entry per CDR3 protein. The sample holds about 320,000 distinct CDR3 sequences, roughly three fifths seen once. Unsorted whole blood supplied the blood RNA, and germline DNA was isolated too. Sample: peripheral blood. The origin of the receptors is a woman in her 30s with primary liver carcinoma and hepatitis B virus infection.

As to this clonotype: One end of the junction does not line up with germline, which may come from a read error. V is TRBV12-3 or TRBV12-4 and J is TRBJ2-1; D is ambiguous. The CDR3 totals 11 residues. The CDR3 coding sequence is TGTGCCATCAGTTTGACAAATGAGCAGTTCTTC. As protein: CAISLTNEQFF.

This clonotype was counted many times. The chain is built from TRBV11-3 and TRBJ2-3; TRBD2 might be the D (6 bases). CDR1 and CDR2 from the germline V gene are SGHNT and YENEEA. The ends were cut back, 1 base at V and 2 bases at J, with 10 bases in the middle. The CDR3 runs 15 residues. CDR3 nucleotides: TGTGCCAGCAGCTTAGTCGGGGGAACCACAGATACGCAGTATTTT. Translating gives CASSLVGGTTDTQYF.

Concerning this clonotype itself: A read error may account for a junction end that differs from germline. This sequence joins TRBV6-2 or TRBV6-3 and TRBJ2-3, with D maybe TRBD1 (6 bases). Germline CDR1 and CDR2: MNHEY and SVGEGT. The CDR3 contains 15 residues. CDR3 DNA sequence: TGTGCCAGCAGTTACCAATATGACCGGACAGATATGCAGTATTTT. Residues: CASSYQYDRTDMQYF.

As to this clonotype: The CDR3 ends on some other residue instead of the conserved phenylalanine or tryptophan, so this is likely a read error. The DNA is omitted, as the CDR3 cannot be located on it reliably, and the CDR3 follows TCRdb's listing. The chain joins TRBV11-2 to TRBJ2-5; TRBD2, the D gene given by the table, was not confirmed from the DNA. The CDR3 sequence runs 14 residues, both termini included. Germline V lookup: CDR1 SGHAT, CDR2 FQNNGV. The CDR3 protein is CASSLAGVDETQHL.

This clonotype was recorded a few times. The V and J genes are TRBV5-6 and TRBJ2-2; D unclear. Trimming cost V 3 bases and J 0 bases, with 6 bases left between them. The CDR3 runs 14 residues. Germline V gene lookup returns CDR1 SGHDT and CDR2 YYEEEE. The chain's CDR3 is CASSWVSNTGELFF. CDR3 sequence (DNA): TGTGCCAGCAGCTGGGTCTCGAACACCGGGGAGCTGTTTTTT.

A remark on this clonotype: This is likely a read error, given that the CDR3 carries no conserved phenylalanine or tryptophan at its end. The rearrangement links TRBV11-2 to TRBJ2-7, with TRBD2 as a possible D gene (5 bases). The CDR3 loop spans 13 amino acids. The germline V gene has CDR1 SGHAT and CDR2 FQNNGV. Trimming cost V 3 bases and J 4 bases, with 10 bases left between them. The CDR3 region has the DNA TGTGCCAGCAGCTTGAGGACTCAGTACGAGCAGTACTTA. It yields the protein CASSLRTQYEQYL.

A remark on this clonotype: Germline and junction disagree at one end, which may indicate a read error. The V gene is TRBV7-8, the J gene TRBJ2-1; D remains unclear. The CDR3 covers 13 residues. Germline V gene lookup returns CDR1 SGHVS and CDR2 FQNEAQ. The CDR3 sequence: CASGLGRKNEQFF. Here the CDR3 DNA reads TGTGCCAGCGGCTTAGGAAGGAAGAATGAGCAGTTCTTC.

With respect to this clonotype: One end of the junction does not line up with germline, which may come from a read error. The chain couples TRBV6-1 to TRBJ2-7; D unclear. The germline V gene has CDR1 MNHNS and CDR2 SASEGT. The CDR3 length is 13 residues. The CDR3 nucleotides read TGTGCCAGCAGTATGGGCACCTCCTACGACCAGTACTTC. This translates into CASSMGTSYDQYF.

This clonotype was recorded once. At one boundary the junction diverges from the germline segment, which might be a read error. The V and J genes are TRBV7-9 and TRBJ2-1, with D perhaps TRBD2 (6 bases). CDR3 length: 12 amino acids. The germline V gene encodes CDR1 SEHNR and CDR2 FQNEAQ (reference sequence). The CDR3 here is CTSSLAGTGEFF. In DNA, the CDR3 is TGTACCAGCAGCTTAGCCGGGACTGGCGAGTTCTTC.

With respect to this clonotype: A much more abundant neighbour one base away suggests this may be a read error. This CDR3 reads CASRWRTGELFF. In DNA, the CDR3 is TGTGCCAGCCGCTGGCGTACCGGGGAGCTGTTTTTT. V and J are TRBV6-1 and TRBJ2-2; D is uncertain. Germline V gives CDR1 MNHNS, CDR2 SASEGT. This CDR3 is 12 amino acids long. Trimming cost V 8 bases and J 5 bases, with 9 bases left between them.

V and J are TRBV6-1 and TRBJ2-1, with 10 bases that match TRBD2. Trimming cost V 10 bases and J 8 bases; bases outside gene matches: 8. The CDR3 extends over 13 amino acids. CDR1 and CDR2 (germline): MNHNS, SASEGT. The CDR3 reads CATDLAGVYEQFF. The CDR3 DNA reads TGTGCCACAGATCTAGCGGGAGTCTATGAGCAGTTCTTC.

The CDR3 spells CASSYLLAGVPVETQYF. The CDR3 nucleotides read TGTGCCAGCAGTTATCTCCTAGCGGGCGTGCCGGTGGAGACCCAGTACTTC. The chain combines TRBV6-2 or TRBV6-3 with TRBJ2-5; 8 bases agree with TRBD2. The J segment lost 5 bases and the V segment lost 3 bases, leaving 14 bases of the junction unmatched. The CDR3 is made up of 17 amino acids. Germline values: CDR1 MNHEY, CDR2 SVGEGT.

This clonotype has just a few counts. The genes are TRBV24-1 and TRBJ2-1, with 9 bases matching TRBD1. Germline V gives CDR1 KGHDR, CDR2 SFDVKD. V shed 1 base, J shed 2 bases, and the junction held 2 bases outside the gene matches. The CDR3 consists of 16 residues. The CDR3 nucleotides are TGTGCCACCAGTGATTTAACAGGGGGCGCCTACAATGAGCAGTTCTTC. It is translated as CATSDLTGGAYNEQFF.

Worth noting for this clonotype: Because the CDR3's place on the DNA is in doubt, the DNA is left out and the CDR3 is given as listed by TCRdb. The gene calls are TRBV6-2 or TRBV6-3 and TRBJ1-2; the table's D call, TRBD1, has no DNA check behind it. Germline V gene lookup returns CDR1 MNHEY and CDR2 SVGEGT. The CDR3 is 13 residues long, ends included. The CDR3 spells CAGAGQGFYGCTF.

A note on this clonotype: Mismatch with germline at one junction end may stem from a read error. The chain uses TRBV6-5 and TRBJ2-7; perhaps TRBD2 as D (6 bases). Germline V gives CDR1 MNHEY, CDR2 SVGAGI. This CDR3 has 14 amino acids. The CDR3 reads CASSRSSVDYEQYF. As DNA, the CDR3 is TGTGCAAGCAGTAGGTCTAGCGTGGACTACGAGCAGTACTTC.

This clonotype was seen more than once but under ten times. The V and J genes are TRBV4-2 and TRBJ2-7, with 8 positions matching TRBD1. Germline V CDR1 and CDR2: LGHNA, YNFKEQ. The CDR3 extends over 13 amino acids. V shed 3 bases, J shed 6 bases, and the junction held 4 bases outside the gene matches. CDR3 amino acids: CASSHQTGVEQYF. The CDR3 nucleotides are TGTGCCAGCAGCCACCAGACAGGGGTCGAGCAGTACTTC.